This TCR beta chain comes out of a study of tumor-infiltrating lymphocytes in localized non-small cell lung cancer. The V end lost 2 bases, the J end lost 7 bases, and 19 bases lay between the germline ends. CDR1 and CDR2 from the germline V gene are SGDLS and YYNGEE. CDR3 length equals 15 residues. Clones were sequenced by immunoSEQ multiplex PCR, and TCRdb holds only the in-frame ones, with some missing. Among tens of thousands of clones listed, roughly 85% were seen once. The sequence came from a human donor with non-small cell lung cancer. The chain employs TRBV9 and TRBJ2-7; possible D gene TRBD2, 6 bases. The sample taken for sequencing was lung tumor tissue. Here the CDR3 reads CASSVEGLPYGEQYF. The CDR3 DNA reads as TGTGCCAGCAGCGTTGAGGGACTCCCTTATGGGGAGCAGTACTTC.